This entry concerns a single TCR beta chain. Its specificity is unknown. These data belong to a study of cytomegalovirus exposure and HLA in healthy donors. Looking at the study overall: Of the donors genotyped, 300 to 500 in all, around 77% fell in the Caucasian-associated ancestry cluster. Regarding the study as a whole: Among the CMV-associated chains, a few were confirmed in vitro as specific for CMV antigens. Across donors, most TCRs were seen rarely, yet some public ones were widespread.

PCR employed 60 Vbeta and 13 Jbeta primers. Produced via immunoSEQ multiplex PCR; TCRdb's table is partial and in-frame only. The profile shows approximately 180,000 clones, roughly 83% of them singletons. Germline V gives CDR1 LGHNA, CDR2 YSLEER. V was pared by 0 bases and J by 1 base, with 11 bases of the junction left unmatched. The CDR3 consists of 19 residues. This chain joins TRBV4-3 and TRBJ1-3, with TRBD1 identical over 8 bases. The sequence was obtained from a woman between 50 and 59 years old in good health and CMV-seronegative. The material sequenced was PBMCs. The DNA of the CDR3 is TGCGCCAGCAGCCAAGATATTTGGACAGGGCCCCGGTCTGGAAACACCATATATTTT. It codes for CASSQDIWTGPRSGNTIYF.